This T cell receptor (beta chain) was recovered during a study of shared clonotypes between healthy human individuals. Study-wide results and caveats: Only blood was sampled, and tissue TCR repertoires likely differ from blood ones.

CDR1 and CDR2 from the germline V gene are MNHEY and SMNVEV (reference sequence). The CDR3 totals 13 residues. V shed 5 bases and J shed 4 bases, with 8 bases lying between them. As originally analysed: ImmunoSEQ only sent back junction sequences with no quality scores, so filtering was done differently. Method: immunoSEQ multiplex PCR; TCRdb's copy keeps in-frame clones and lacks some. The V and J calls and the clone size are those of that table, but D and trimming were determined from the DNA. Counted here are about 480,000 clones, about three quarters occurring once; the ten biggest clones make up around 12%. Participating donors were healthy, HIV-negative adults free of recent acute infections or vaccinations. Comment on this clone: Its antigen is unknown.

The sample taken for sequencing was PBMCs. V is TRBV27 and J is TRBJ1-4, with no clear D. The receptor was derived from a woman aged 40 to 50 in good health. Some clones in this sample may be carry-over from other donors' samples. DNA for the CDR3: TGTGCCAGCAGTGCGGGAAATAATGAAAAACTGTTTTTT. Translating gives CASSAGNNEKLFF.